This entry lists 32 T cell receptor beta chains sequenced from one sample in a study of T cells in narcolepsy. Sequenced by immunoSEQ multiplex PCR; TCRdb stores in-frame clones only, minus some. The sample holds more than 20,000 clones; about 81% are singletons and the top ten take around 4%. The sequenced sample consisted of memory (CD45RA-) CD4+ T cells from blood. The receptors were sampled from a human donor in good health.

The J gene is TRBJ1-3, the V gene TRBV19, with D perhaps TRBD1 (6 bases). The V and J ends lost 8 bases and 11 bases respectively, with 19 bases between them. Germline CDR1 is LNHDA and CDR2 is SQIVND (reference sequence). CDR3 length: 13 amino acids. The DNA of the CDR3 is TGTGCCAGTCAACTGACAGGAGATGGGGCCATATATTTT. Protein sequence: CASQLTGDGAIYF. Variable domain in full (rest from reference TRBV19 and TRBJ1-3): DGGITQSPKYLFRKEGQNVTLSCEQNLNHDAMYWYRQDPGQGLRLIYYSQIVNDFQKGDIAEGYSVSREKKESFPLTVTSAQKNPTAFYLCASQLTGDGAIYFGEGSWLTVV.

V is TRBV5-1 and J is TRBJ2-7; TRBD1 agrees at 9 bases. This CDR3 has 14 amino acids. Looked up from germline, CDR1 is SGHRS and CDR2 is YFSETQ. Trimming took 5 bases from V and 1 from J; bases not matched to a gene: 4. The CDR3 here is CASRSGQGSYEQYF. The CDR3 DNA reads as TGCGCCAGCAGGTCCGGACAGGGGTCCTACGAGCAGTACTTC.

V gene TRBV7-2 combines with J gene TRBJ1-1; D possibly corresponds to TRBD1 (5 bases). The germline CDR1 and CDR2 sequences are SGHTA and FQGNSA. This CDR3 has 11 residues. V dropped 6 bases and J dropped 7 bases, with 9 bases sitting between them. CDR3 protein: CASSATGEAFF. The CDR3 nucleotides read TGTGCCAGCAGTGCTACAGGTGAAGCTTTCTTT.

Regarding this clone: Other DNA sequences within the sample encode an identical CDR3. This chain connects TRBV19 to TRBJ1-3; 7 bases agree with TRBD1. Germline values: CDR1 LNHDA, CDR2 SQIVND (reference sequence). The CDR3 has 15 amino acids. With 3 bases clipped from V and 0 bases from J, the junction kept 2 bases outside the gene matches. CDR3 nucleotide sequence: TGTGCCAGTAGTATCGGGGACAGCTCTGGAAACACCATATATTTT. As protein: CASSIGDSSGNTIYF.

This chain connects TRBV9 to TRBJ2-2; D possibly corresponds to TRBD1 (6 bases). Germline values: CDR1 SGDLS, CDR2 YYNGEE. This CDR3 contains 13 residues. V was clipped by 6 bases and J by 5 bases, with 11 bases between them. In DNA, the CDR3 is TGTGCCAGCAACCAGGGGCGAACCGGGGAGCTGTTTTTT. Amino acids: CASNQGRTGELFF.

The chain combines TRBV19 with TRBJ2-3, with D uncertain. The CDR3 runs 13 residues. The germline V gene encodes CDR1 LNHDA and CDR2 SQIVND (reference sequence). V lost 6 bases, J lost 1 base, and 8 bases lay in between. The CDR3 reads CASRRPGTDTQYF. Here the CDR3 DNA reads TGTGCCAGTAGACGCCCCGGCACAGATACGCAGTATTTT.

The chain recombines TRBV11-2 with TRBJ2-7; no clear D gene. The V end was cut by 0 bases, the J end by 5 bases, with 11 bases between. The CDR3 runs 14 residues. Germline V CDR1 and CDR2: SGHAT, FQNNGV. The CDR3 protein is CASSLDIKTNEQYF. Written as DNA, the CDR3 is TGTGCCAGCAGCTTAGATATTAAAACGAACGAGCAGTACTTC.

This clone has just one count. The rearrangement links TRBV4-2 to TRBJ2-5; D ambiguous. With 6 bases removed from V and 4 bases from J, the gap between germline ends came to 21 bases. Germline V gene sequence: CDR1 LGHNA, CDR2 YNFKEQ. This CDR3 contains 16 residues. CDR3 DNA sequence: TGTGCCAGCAGACCAACCCTCCGGACCCCCGTAGAGACCCAGTACTTC. As protein: CASRPTLRTPVETQYF.

The CDR3 DNA follows: TGTGCCAGCAGCCCTATGGGACAGGGGGGACGGTACGAGCAGTACTTC. Amino acid sequence: CASSPMGQGGRYEQYF. This chain uses TRBV11-1 with TRBJ2-7; TRBD1 aligns across 11 bases. The CDR3 covers 16 residues. CDR1 and CDR2 from the germline V gene are SGHAT and FQDESV (reference sequence). Trimming cost V 5 bases and J 4 bases; bases outside gene matches: 10.

CDR3 sequence reads: CASSILLANPANTGELFF. CDR3 DNA sequence: TGTGCCAGTAGTATTTTACTAGCGAACCCGGCGAACACCGGGGAGCTGTTTTTT. V usage is TRBV19 and J usage is TRBJ2-2; 7 nucleotides match TRBD2. The CDR3 is made up of 18 amino acids. After removal of 3 bases from V and 0 bases from J, the junction contained 10 bases not matched to a gene. Per the germline V gene, CDR1 is LNHDA and CDR2 is SQIVND (reference sequence).

The rearrangement links TRBV11-3 to TRBJ2-5; D not resolved. Germline CDR1 is SGHNT and CDR2 is YENEEA. This CDR3 has 13 residues. V was shortened by 6 bases and J by 2 bases, with 10 bases between the two germline ends. In DNA, the CDR3 is TGTGCCAGCAGTTCCTTGCGTCAAGAGACCCAGTACTTC. Translating it yields CASSSLRQETQYF. The full variable domain, with the rest looked up from reference TRBV11-3 and TRBJ2-5, is EAGVVQSPRYKIIEKKQPVAFWCNPISGHNTLYWYLQNLGQGPELLIRYENEEAVDDSQLPKDRFSAERLKGVDSTLKIQPAELGDSAVYLCASSSLRQETQYFGPGTRLLVL.

The chain has TRBV6-5 and TRBJ2-7; no clear D. Trimming removed 5 bases from V and 4 bases from J, with 9 bases in between. CDR1 and CDR2 from the germline V gene are MNHEY and SVGAGI. The CDR3 loop spans 12 amino acids. Written as DNA, the CDR3 is TGTGCCAGCAGTGAAGTGGGTTACGAGCAGTACTTC. Translated, it gives CASSEVGYEQYF.

This chain uses TRBV6-1 with TRBJ1-4; D gene unclear. V dropped 6 bases and J dropped 5 bases, with 10 bases sitting between them. The CDR3 runs to 13 residues. The germline CDR1 and CDR2 sequences are MNHNS and SASEGT. The DNA of the CDR3 is TGTGCCAGCAGCAAGGGATCCAATGAAAAACTGTTTTTT. Its protein product is CASSKGSNEKLFF.

CDR3 region: CASSYSGYGYTF. As DNA, the CDR3 is TGTGCCAGCAGTTACTCTGGCTATGGCTACACCTTC. The chain uses TRBV6-6 and TRBJ1-2; no clear D. From germline, CDR1 is MNHNY and CDR2 SVGAGI (reference sequence). V was trimmed by 0 bases and J by 4 bases, leaving 3 bases between them. This CDR3 is 12 amino acids long.

The rearrangement joins TRBV7-9 to TRBJ1-5; D unclear. The CDR3 runs to 15 residues. V lost 6 bases, J lost 2 bases, and 14 bases lay in between. Germline V gives CDR1 SEHNR, CDR2 FQNEAQ (reference sequence). The CDR3 loop is CASSSLGDRNQPQHF. In nucleotides, the CDR3 is TGTGCCAGCAGTTCTTTGGGAGACCGCAATCAGCCCCAGCATTTT.

V is TRBV19 and J is TRBJ1-4; D gene unclear. The germline V and J ends were trimmed by 3 bases and 3 bases, with 8 bases remaining between them. CDR3 length equals 14 residues. The germline CDR1 and CDR2 sequences are LNHDA and SQIVND (reference sequence). CDR3: CASSIWGSNEKLFF. DNA of the CDR3: TGTGCCAGTAGTATTTGGGGATCTAATGAAAAACTGTTTTTT. Full variable domain (remainder filled in from reference TRBV19 and TRBJ1-4): DGGITQSPKYLFRKEGQNVTLSCEQNLNHDAMYWYRQDPGQGLRLIYYSQIVNDFQKGDIAEGYSVSREKKESFPLTVTSAQKNPTAFYLCASSIWGSNEKLFFGSGTQLSVL.

The DNA for the CDR3 is TGCGCCAGCAGCCCGGACAGGGGAAGGGGTGAAGCTTTCTTT. Translated: CASSPDRGRGEAFF. V and J are TRBV4-1 and TRBJ1-1; 9 bases are a match to TRBD1. Germline V lookup: CDR1 MGHRA, CDR2 YSYEKL. Unmatched junction bases numbered 7, after V lost 4 bases and J lost 7 bases. The CDR3 sequence is 14 residues long.

In this sample, this clone turned up once. V and J are TRBV18 and TRBJ1-5; D unresolved. Germline values: CDR1 KGHSH, CDR2 LQKENI. This CDR3 comprises 14 residues. Trimming took 4 bases from V and 0 from J, leaving 7 bases between them. The CDR3, as DNA: TGTGCCAGCTCACGATTGGATAGCAATCAGCCCCAGCATTTT. It is translated as CASSRLDSNQPQHF.

The chain combines TRBV5-1 with TRBJ2-1, with TRBD2 matching over 12 bases. The CDR3 is 15 amino acids. Germline values: CDR1 SGHRS, CDR2 YFSETQ. V trimming: 3 bases; J trimming: 4 bases; junction bases outside the gene matches: 2. In DNA, the CDR3 is TGCGCCAGCAGCTCCGGGACTAGCGGGTACAATGAGCAGTTCTTC. Translation gives CASSSGTSGYNEQFF.

In this sample, this clone turned up a few times. The V gene is TRBV10-3, the J gene TRBJ1-6; 7 nucleotides line up with TRBD1. The CDR3 contains 14 residues. V lost 4 bases and J lost 9; bases outside the gene matches: 6. From germline, CDR1 is ENHRY and CDR2 SYGVKD. CDR3 nucleotide sequence: TGTGCCATCAGTGGACAGGGTGAAGGTTCACCCCTCCACTTT. Encoded protein: CAISGQGEGSPLHF.

The chain couples TRBV11-3 to TRBJ1-1; D is perhaps TRBD1 (5 bases). The CDR3 spans 14 residues. Between the trimmed V and J ends, which lost 4 bases and 8 bases, there was a span of 17 bases. Germline V gene data show CDR1 as SGHNT and CDR2 as YENEEA. The CDR3 spells CASSYGGGESEAFF. The CDR3 bases are TGTGCCAGCAGCTATGGGGGTGGGGAATCCGAAGCTTTCTTT.

This clone was counted only a few times. This chain uses TRBV2 with TRBJ2-7; D is perhaps TRBD1 (6 bases). Per germline, CDR1 SNHLY and CDR2 FYNNEI. The CDR3 loop spans 14 amino acids. The germline V and J ends were trimmed by 2 bases and 2 bases, with 10 bases remaining between them. This CDR3 is CASSERTVAYEQYF. DNA for the CDR3: TGTGCCAGCAGTGAAAGGACAGTAGCCTACGAGCAGTACTTC.

The CDR3 sequence is CASSNSFLSSGANVLTF. In DNA form, the CDR3 reads TGTGCCAGTAGTAACAGCTTTTTGAGCTCTGGGGCCAACGTCCTGACTTTC. This chain connects TRBV19 to TRBJ2-6; no definite D call. V lost 4 bases, J lost 0 bases, and 13 bases lay in between. CDR1 and CDR2 from the germline V gene are LNHDA and SQIVND (reference sequence). The CDR3 covers 17 residues.

The V and J genes are TRBV7-8 and TRBJ1-2; no reliable D call. The CDR3 spans 12 residues. V lost 5 bases, J lost 7 bases, and 11 bases lay in between. Germline V gene lookup returns CDR1 SGHVS and CDR2 FQNEAQ. This CDR3 is CASSPRTGGYTF. Written as DNA, the CDR3 is TGTGCCAGCAGCCCTCGGACCGGTGGCTACACCTTC.

This chain uses TRBV11-2 with TRBJ2-4; D remains unclear. CDR3 length: 14 amino acids. Germline CDR1 and CDR2: SGHAT and FQNNGV. Trimming pared 5 bases from V and 7 bases from J, leaving 15 bases between. DNA of the CDR3: TGTGCCAGCAGCCCCCACACCAAGGCTAACATTCAGTACTTC. Amino acids: CASSPHTKANIQYF.

The chain joins TRBV6-6 to TRBJ2-1; 7 positions agree with TRBD2. The germline V gene encodes CDR1 MNHNY and CDR2 SVGAGI (reference sequence). The CDR3 is 13 amino acids. With 6 bases clipped from V and 4 bases from J, the junction kept 3 bases outside the gene matches. The CDR3 region has the DNA TGTGCCAGCAGAGCGGGACTTTACAATGAGCAGTTCTTC. Protein: CASRAGLYNEQFF.

This rearrangement joins TRBV6-1 to TRBJ2-3; possible D gene TRBD1, 5 bases. Trimming removed 6 bases at V and 4 bases at J, with 17 bases between. CDR1 is MNHNS, CDR2 SASEGT, per germline. The CDR3 contains 15 residues. Written as DNA, the CDR3 is TGTGCCAGCAGCCCCCAGGGATTCGGTCCAGATACGCAGTATTTT. Its protein is CASSPQGFGPDTQYF.

The V and J genes are TRBV5-6 and TRBJ1-4; 7 bases align to TRBD1. This CDR3 has 16 amino acids. J lost 6 bases, V lost 4 bases, and 12 bases had no gene match. Germline values: CDR1 SGHDT, CDR2 YYEEEE. CDR3: CASSDKEGAHHEKLFF. As DNA, the CDR3 is TGTGCCAGCAGCGACAAGGAGGGGGCGCATCATGAAAAACTGTTTTTT. The full variable domain, rest sourced from reference TRBV5-6 and TRBJ1-4, is DAGVTQSPTHLIKTRGQQVTLRCSPKSGHDTVSWYQQALGQGPQFIFQYYEEEERQRGNFPDRFSGHQFPNYSSELNVNALLLGDSALYLCASSDKEGAHHEKLFFGSGTQLSVL.

This chain uses TRBV5-6 with TRBJ2-2; D gene uncertain. Germline lookup yields CDR1 SGHDT and CDR2 YYEEEE. V lost 3 bases and J 4 bases, leaving 13 bases between the germline ends. There are 15 residues in the CDR3. CDR3 residues: CASSSRPSGTGELFF. The CDR3 bases are TGTGCCAGCAGCTCCAGACCCTCCGGCACCGGGGAGCTGTTTTTT.

V and J are TRBV6-6 and TRBJ1-6, with unresolved D. The CDR3 loop spans 12 amino acids. CDR1 is MNHNY, CDR2 SVGAGI, per germline (reference sequence). Trimming pared 6 bases from V and 11 bases from J, leaving 11 bases between. The CDR3 spells CASRTENTPLHF. CDR3 DNA sequence: TGTGCCAGCAGAACCGAGAATACACCCCTCCACTTT.

The V and J genes are TRBV6-4 and TRBJ1-6, with D possibly matching TRBD1 (5 bases). CDR1 and CDR2 (germline): MRHNA, SNTAGT. CDR3 length: 14 residues. Trimming removed 4 bases from V and 9 bases from J, with 13 bases in between. The CDR3 region is CASSVYGAASPLHF. As DNA, the CDR3 is TGTGCCAGCAGTGTATATGGGGCGGCTTCACCCCTCCACTTT.

The chain combines TRBV27 with TRBJ2-1, with 9 positions matching TRBD2. V shed 6 bases, J shed 9 bases, and the junction held 9 bases outside the gene matches. Germline CDR1 is MNHEY and CDR2 is SMNVEV (reference sequence). This CDR3 contains 14 residues. The DNA of the CDR3 is TGTGCCAGCAGGGGCCTCGGCGGGGGGGTTGAGCAGTTCTTC. This translates into CASRGLGGGVEQFF.